This T cell receptor (beta chain) comes out of a study of T-cell memory formation after mild COVID-19. Study-wide context: Clustering of TCRs was largely donor specific.

This clonotype turned up a few times. Its antigen remains unknown. General observations from the study: Cross-reactive memory seemingly joined, as some responding clones were found in pre-infection memory.

With constant-segment primers, 5'RACE yielded cDNA libraries of TCR alpha and TCR beta that carried sample barcodes and UMIs. TCRdb passed the 5' RACE reads through MiXCR, listing each CDR3 protein once. The data show fewer than 90,000 distinct CDR3 sequences, about 13% seen once. CDR1 is PRHDT, CDR2 FYEKMQ, per germline (reference sequence). This CDR3 contains 16 residues. Trimming at V came to 5 bases and at J to 1 base, leaving 7 bases not matched to a gene. Sequenced material: PBMCs or a T cell subset sorted from them (not recorded which). The receptor was isolated from a man younger than 30 who had mild COVID-19 (a few samples of this study predate the infection). Cell type and time point are not known. The genes are TRBV13 and TRBJ2-3, with 9 bases matching TRBD1. In DNA, the CDR3 is TGTGCCAGCAGCACAACGGGACAGGGCCGCACAGATACGCAGTATTTT. This gives the protein CASSTTGQGRTDTQYF.